Listed below are T cell receptor beta chains from one sample, sequenced in a study of cytomegalovirus exposure and HLA in healthy donors. TCRdb's table, derived via immunoSEQ multiplex PCR, lists solely in-frame clones and lacks some. This repertoire shows hundreds of thousands of clones, 78% found once; its top ten account for 0.45% to 0.5%. Sequenced input: PBMCs. The source is a boy younger than 18 in good health and CMV-seronegative. The CDR3 runs from the conserved cysteine through the conserved F or W. The order of the fields is CDR3 length, J gene, clone size, V gene, D gene, CDR3 DNA, CDR3 protein. A D gene is named only where the DNA matches it firmly. Size is stated for part of the rows, as once, few or many counts, or as a class when the clone is expanded.

>13|TRBJ1-1|.|TRBV27|.
TGTGCCAGCAGTTTGGCGGGCAACACTGAAGCTTTCTTT
CASSLAGNTEAFF
>15|TRBJ2-2|.|TRBV6-1|TRBD1
TGTGCCAGCAGCCGGACAGGGGGCGTTACCGGGGAGCTGTTTTTT
CASSRTGGVTGELFF
>12|TRBJ1-1|few|TRBV25-1|.
TGTGCCAGCAGTGGTACTAGGGGGGAAGCTTTCTTT
CASSGTRGEAFF
>15|TRBJ1-1|.|TRBV4-1|.
TGCGCCAGCAGCCAAGTTGGGCGGCGGACAGCTGAAGCTTTCTTT
CASSQVGRRTAEAFF
>15|TRBJ2-4|.|TRBV2|TRBD2
TGTGCCAGCACCCGAAGCGTGGCGGGAGCAAACATTCAGTACTTC
CASTRSVAGANIQYF
>12|TRBJ2-7|few|TRBV2|.
TGTGCCAGCAGTCCTAGACAGGCCGAGCAGTACTTC
CASSPRQAEQYF
>16|TRBJ2-4|.|TRBV13|TRBD2
TGTGCCAGCAGCTTCGGGGGGGGACTAGCCAAAAACATTCAGTACTTC
CASSFGGGLAKNIQYF
>13|TRBJ1-2|.|TRBV29-1|.
TGCAGCTGTCTAGACAGGAGCCCCTATGGCTACACCTTC
CSCLDRSPYGYTF
>10|TRBJ1-1|.|TRBV20-1|.
TGCAGTGCTTGGACAGTTAAAGCTTTCTTT
CSAWTVKAFF
>14|TRBJ1-2|few|TRBV2|TRBD1
TGTGCCAGCAGCCTAAGACAGGGCTGGGGTGGCTACACCTTC
CASSLRQGWGGYTF
>15|TRBJ2-1|.|TRBV27|.
TGTGCCAGCAGTTTATCCGGACTACTCTACAATGAGCAGTTCTTC
CASSLSGLLYNEQFF
>15|TRBJ2-5|.|TRBV6-6|TRBD2
TGTGCCAGCAGTTACTCTAGCGGGGGACAAGAGACCCAGTACTTC
CASSYSSGGQETQYF
>13|TRBJ1-2|.|TRBV19|TRBD1
TGTGCCAGTAGTCCCGGGACAGAAGGCCGCTACACCTTC
CASSPGTEGRYTF
>14|TRBJ1-2|.|TRBV27|TRBD1
TGTGCCGGCAGTTCCCGGGACAGGGGGTATGGCTACACCTTC
CAGSSRDRGYGYTF
>16|TRBJ2-3|.|TRBV9|.
TGTGCCAGCAGCGAGAGGGCCGCGGGGAACGCAGATACGCAGTATTTT
CASSERAAGNADTQYF
>14|TRBJ2-3|.|TRBV7-2|.
TGTGCCAGCAGGCGTCGAGGGCGCACAGATACGCAGTATTTT
CASRRRGRTDTQYF
>14|TRBJ2-1|.|TRBV29-1|TRBD1
TGCAGCGGATCCCGGGACAGGGGCTACAATGAGCAGTTCTTC
CSGSRDRGYNEQFF
>14|TRBJ1-1|.|TRBV5-1|TRBD1
TGCGCCAGCAGAGCTGGGACAGGGGCCACTGAAGCTTTCTTT
CASRAGTGATEAFF
>11|TRBJ1-1|.|TRBV18|.
TGTGCCAGCTCCGAGGGGGCTGAAGCTTTCTTT
CASSEGAEAFF
>15|TRBJ1-5|few|TRBV19|.
TGTGCCAGTACCCCGGGAGACTATAGCAATCAGCCCCAGCATTTT
CASTPGDYSNQPQHF
>14|TRBJ2-3|few|TRBV2|TRBD1
TGTGCCAGCAGAGACGACAGGGGCACAGATACGCAGTATTTT
CASRDDRGTDTQYF
>14|TRBJ1-3|.|TRBV30|.
TGTGCCTGGAGTGTAGGAGGGACCGGAAGCACCATATATTTT
CAWSVGGTGSTIYF
>9|TRBJ1-2|.|TRBV5-8|.
TGTGCGGCCGGGGATGGCTACACCTTC
CAAGDGYTF
>15|TRBJ2-3|.|TRBV2|TRBD2
TGTGCCAGCAGTGAAGCACTAGCGATGACAGATACGCAGTATTTT
CASSEALAMTDTQYF
>15|TRBJ2-1|few|TRBV5-4|TRBD2
TGTGCCAGCAGCTCAGACCCGGGAGGCTACAATGAGCAGTTCTTC
CASSSDPGGYNEQFF
>16|TRBJ1-2|.|TRBV11-3|.
TGTGCCAGCAGCTTACCAGCCCCCGGGAGAAATTATGGCTACACCTTC
CASSLPAPGRNYGYTF
>16|TRBJ2-5|.|TRBV2|.
TGTGCCAGCAGTGAAGGAAAACTAGCCTACCAAGAGACCCAGTACTTC
CASSEGKLAYQETQYF